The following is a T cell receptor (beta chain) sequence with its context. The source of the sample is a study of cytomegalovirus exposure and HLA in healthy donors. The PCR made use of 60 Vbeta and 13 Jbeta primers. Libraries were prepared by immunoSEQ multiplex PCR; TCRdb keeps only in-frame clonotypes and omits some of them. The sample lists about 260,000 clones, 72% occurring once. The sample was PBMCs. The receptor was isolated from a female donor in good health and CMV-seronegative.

The CDR3 spells CASNDYHSGRAYEQYF. CDR3 in DNA: TGTGCCAGCAATGACTACCATAGCGGGAGGGCCTACGAGCAGTACTTC. The rearrangement uses TRBV6-1 and TRBJ2-7; TRBD2 matches at 11 bases. This CDR3 spans 16 amino acids. The J segment lost 2 bases and the V segment lost 7 bases, leaving 10 bases of the junction unmatched. Germline CDR1 MNHNS, CDR2 SASEGT.